The 29 T cell receptor beta chains below were found in one sample sequenced in a study of blood T cell repertoires in COVID-19. Profiled with immunoSEQ multiplex PCR; TCRdb holds only in-frame clones, not every one. The data contain a few hundred thousand clones, roughly 86% of them singletons. Sequencing input: PBMCs or T cells enriched from blood (not recorded which). Source of these receptors: a man aged 35 to 55 in a cohort exposed to, infected with or recovered from COVID-19 (not recorded which).

The chain uses TRBV15 and TRBJ1-1; 8 nucleotides agree with TRBD1. Germline CDR1 reads LNHNV; CDR2 reads YYDKDF (reference sequence). CDR3 length equals 15 residues. J gave up 0 bases and V 1 base, and 1 base lay outside the gene matches. The CDR3 here is CATSRGTGLNTEAFF. In DNA, the CDR3 is TGTGCCACCAGCAGAGGGACAGGGCTGAACACTGAAGCTTTCTTT.

V usage is TRBV29-1 and J usage is TRBJ2-1; no firm D call. Per germline, CDR1 SQVTM and CDR2 ANQGSEA. Deletions cut 4 bases from V and 1 base from J, with 11 bases between. CDR3 length: 14 amino acids. This CDR3 is CSVASASSYNEQFF. In DNA form, the CDR3 reads TGCAGCGTTGCATCCGCTAGTTCCTACAATGAGCAGTTCTTC.

A single count supports this clone. V and J are TRBV5-4 and TRBJ2-7, with TRBD2 identical over 10 bases. The CDR3 extends over 15 amino acids. The germline CDR1 and CDR2 sequences are SGHNT and YYREEE (reference sequence). The trim removed 1 base at V and 3 bases at J, leaving 4 bases unmatched. The CDR3 sequence: CASSLSSGSYYEQYF. CDR3 coding DNA: TGTGCCAGCAGCTTGTCTAGCGGGAGTTACTACGAGCAGTACTTC.

This chain connects TRBV27 to TRBJ1-2, with 8 bases lining up with TRBD1. With 7 bases clipped from V and 7 bases from J, the junction kept 11 bases outside the gene matches. This CDR3 is 14 amino acids long. CDR1 MNHEY and CDR2 SMNVEV come from the germline V gene (reference sequence). For the CDR3, the DNA is TGTGCCAGCACCCCGGGCAGGGGGCAGGGTGGCTACACCTTC. It codes for CASTPGRGQGGYTF.

The chain is built from TRBV28 and TRBJ1-2, with 8 bases lining up with TRBD1. Germline trimming cut 3 bases from V and 8 bases from J; bases unmatched to any gene: 8. CDR1 MDHEN and CDR2 SYDVKM come from the germline V gene. There are 14 residues in the CDR3. The CDR3 bases are TGTGCCAGCAGTTTGGGACAGGTCGAGTGGGGCTACACCTTC. It encodes CASSLGQVEWGYTF.

This clone was recorded a few times. The V and J genes are TRBV18 and TRBJ2-4, with 8 bases lining up with TRBD2. Germline lookup yields CDR1 KGHSH and CDR2 LQKENI. The V and J ends lost 3 bases and 9 bases, in that order; junction bases with no gene match: 10. The CDR3 is made up of 15 amino acids. The CDR3: CASSPSGTSLSIQYF. The CDR3, as DNA: TGTGCCAGCTCACCCTCCGGGACTAGTCTCAGCATTCAGTACTTC.

This clone was observed a single time. The rearrangement links TRBV9 to TRBJ2-1, with D perhaps TRBD1 (6 bases). CDR1 is SGDLS, CDR2 YYNGEE, per germline. V was pared by 0 bases and J by 3 bases, with 13 bases between. This CDR3 region has 16 residues. The CDR3 loop is CASSVVAGGSYNEQFF. DNA for the CDR3: TGTGCCAGCAGCGTAGTGGCTGGGGGCAGCTACAATGAGCAGTTCTTC.

This chain uses TRBV28 with TRBJ1-1; D may be TRBD1 (5 bases). The germline gives CDR1 MDHEN, CDR2 SYDVKM. V lost 5 bases, J lost 5 bases, and 12 bases lay in between. This CDR3 is 13 amino acids long. CDR3: CASSLGGKTEAFF. The CDR3 DNA follows: TGTGCCAGCAGTCTGGGGGGAAAGACTGAAGCTTTCTTT.

This clone has just a few counts. The chain employs TRBV6-6 and TRBJ2-2, with 9 bases fitting TRBD1. Germline V CDR1 and CDR2: MNHNY, SVGAGI (reference sequence). V shed 10 bases and J 7 bases; nucleotides not matched to a gene: 7. The CDR3 has 13 residues. CDR3 protein: CATWTGVGGELFF. Here the CDR3 DNA reads TGTGCCACTTGGACAGGGGTTGGCGGGGAGCTGTTTTTT.

The chain joins TRBV5-5 to TRBJ1-2; 7 positions match TRBD1. The CDR3 totals 13 residues. Germline V CDR1 and CDR2: SGHKS, YYEKEE (reference sequence). V shed 4 bases, J shed 4 bases, and the junction held 4 bases outside the gene matches. The CDR3: CASSLGTAYGYTF. The DNA for the CDR3 is TGTGCCAGCAGCCTAGGGACAGCCTATGGCTACACCTTC.

The chain combines TRBV7-9 with TRBJ2-6, with a tentative D call TRBD1 (5 bases). This CDR3 spans 15 amino acids. Trimming cost V 5 bases and J 7 bases, with 15 bases left between them. Germline values: CDR1 SEHNR, CDR2 FQNEAQ (reference sequence). CDR3 sequence (DNA): TGTGCCAGCAGCCCCAGGGATCGAAGAGCCAACGTCCTGACTTTC. This encodes CASSPRDRRANVLTF. Filled out from reference TRBV7-9 and TRBJ2-6, the complete variable domain reads DTGVSQNPRHKITKRGQNVTFRCDPISEHNRLYWYRQTLGQGPEFLTYFQNEAQLEKSRLLSDRFSAERPKGSFSTLEIQRTEQGDSAMYLCASSPRDRRANVLTFGAGSRLTVL.

The rearrangement links TRBV7-9 to TRBJ2-1, with 14 bases lining up with TRBD2. This CDR3 has 17 amino acids. CDR1 is SEHNR and CDR2 is FQNEAQ in the germline V gene (reference sequence). With 4 bases clipped from V and 6 bases from J, the junction kept 8 bases outside the gene matches. CDR3 region: CASSSLAGLAGVNEQFF. Written as DNA, the CDR3 is TGTGCCAGCAGCTCCCTGGCGGGACTAGCGGGAGTCAATGAGCAGTTCTTC.

The J gene is TRBJ1-4, the V gene TRBV7-9, with unresolved D. The germline V and J ends were trimmed by 2 bases and 4 bases, with 11 bases remaining between them. The CDR3 spans 15 residues. Germline loops: CDR1 SEHNR, CDR2 FQNEAQ (reference sequence). CDR3 coding DNA: TGTGCCAGCAGCTTATTAAGGCAGGATAATGAAAAACTGTTTTTT. It translates to CASSLLRQDNEKLFF.

The table lists this clone with a count of one. V is TRBV5-4 and J is TRBJ2-7; D is possibly TRBD2 (6 bases). The CDR3 loop spans 15 amino acids. CDR1 and CDR2 from the germline V gene are SGHNT and YYREEE (reference sequence). Trimming stripped 2 bases from V and 6 bases from J, with 18 bases between. The CDR3 protein is CASSLGGNPFVEQYF. CDR3 DNA sequence: TGTGCCAGCAGCTTAGGAGGGAACCCCTTTGTCGAGCAGTACTTC.

The rearrangement links TRBV4-2 to TRBJ2-7, with D maybe TRBD2 (6 bases). CDR1 and CDR2 from the germline V gene are LGHNA and YNFKEQ. V dropped 3 bases and J dropped 4 bases, with 19 bases sitting between them. CDR3 size: 16 residues. The CDR3: CASSQSITGLQYEQYF. CDR3 nucleotide sequence: TGTGCCAGCAGCCAGTCGATTACGGGACTCCAGTACGAGCAGTACTTC.

The J gene is TRBJ2-7, the V gene TRBV9, with D possibly matching TRBD2 (5 bases). Germline loops: CDR1 SGDLS, CDR2 YYNGEE. The CDR3 is 14 amino acids. The germline V and J ends were trimmed by 0 bases and 1 base, with 8 bases remaining between them. CDR3 protein: CASSVGTRSYEQYF. Here the CDR3 DNA reads TGTGCCAGCAGCGTAGGCACTAGGTCCTACGAGCAGTACTTC.

V and J are TRBV3-1 (or the pseudogene TRBV3-2) and TRBJ2-6; perhaps TRBD1 as D (6 bases). Germline CDR1 LGHDT, CDR2 YNNKEL (reference sequence). V was pared by 4 bases and J by 0 bases, with 13 bases between. The CDR3 is 17 residues long. The DNA of the CDR3 is TGTGCCAGCAGCCCACAGGGCCCGGACTCTGGGGCCAACGTCCTGACTTTC. Residues: CASSPQGPDSGANVLTF.

This clone showed up just once. The V and J genes are TRBV5-1 and TRBJ2-3, with 9 nucleotides matching TRBD2. The V segment lost 4 bases and the J segment 4 bases; nucleotides outside the gene matches: 10. Germline loops: CDR1 SGHRS, CDR2 YFSETQ. The CDR3 is 16 amino acids. CDR3 nucleotides: TGCGCCAGCAGCGCCCAAAGCGGGAGGAGGGCAGATACGCAGTATTTT. This gives the protein CASSAQSGRRADTQYF. Full variable domain (outside the CDR3, taken from reference TRBV5-1 and TRBJ2-3): KAGVTQTPRYLIKTRGQQVTLSCSPISGHRSVSWYQQTPGQGLQFLFEYFSETQRNKGNFPGRFSGRQFSNSRSEMNVSTLELGDSALYLCASSAQSGRRADTQYFGPGTRLTVL.

This clone has more than one count but fewer than ten. V usage is TRBV15 and J usage is TRBJ1-6; possibly TRBD1 for D (5 bases). The germline V gene encodes CDR1 LNHNV and CDR2 YYDKDF (reference sequence). Trimming took 1 base from V and 8 from J, leaving 9 bases between them. CDR3 length equals 14 residues. The CDR3 reads CATSRVGADSPLHF. DNA of the CDR3: TGTGCCACCAGCAGAGTAGGGGCTGATTCACCCCTCCACTTT.

The V gene is TRBV5-1, the J gene TRBJ1-1; D possibly corresponds to TRBD1 (5 bases). From germline, CDR1 is SGHRS and CDR2 YFSETQ. The V end was cut by 8 bases, the J end by 1 base, with 12 bases between. The CDR3 loop spans 13 amino acids. CDR3 region: CASMDTSNTEAFF. The CDR3 DNA sequence: TGCGCCAGTATGGACACTTCGAACACTGAAGCTTTCTTT.

The J gene is TRBJ2-3, the V gene TRBV6-5; 8 bases agree with TRBD2. This CDR3 has 15 amino acids. V trimming: 8 bases; J trimming: 3 bases; junction bases outside the gene matches: 10. From germline, CDR1 is MNHEY and CDR2 SVGAGI. The CDR3 DNA is TGTGCCAGCGCAAACGGGGCTAGCGGGACAGATACGCAGTATTTT. It codes for CASANGASGTDTQYF.

The rearrangement uses TRBV27 and TRBJ2-5; unclear D gene. The CDR3 consists of 14 residues. The germline V gene has CDR1 MNHEY and CDR2 SMNVEV (reference sequence). Trimming shortened V by 5 bases and J by 5 bases, and 15 bases separated the two germline ends. CDR3 loop: CASSHRRSRETQYF. CDR3 in DNA: TGTGCCAGCAGTCACCGTCGTAGCCGGGAGACCCAGTACTTC.

CDR3 sequence: CASSESLAPTDTQYF. The CDR3 DNA follows: TGTGCCAGCAGTGAATCACTAGCGCCCACAGATACGCAGTATTTT. J is TRBJ2-3 and V is TRBV25-1, with 7 bases that match TRBD2. Germline V lookup: CDR1 MGHDK, CDR2 SYGVNS. The CDR3 sequence is 15 residues long. J was trimmed by 2 bases and V by 1 base; bases with no gene match: 3. The full variable domain, in which reference TRBV25-1 and TRBJ2-3 provide the parts outside the CDR3, is EADIYQTPRYLVIGTGKKITLECSQTMGHDKMYWYQQDPGMELHLIHYSYGVNSTEKGDLSSESTVSRIRTEHFPLTLESARPSHTSQYLCASSESLAPTDTQYFGPGTRLTVL.

The gene calls are TRBV7-2 and TRBJ1-2; 7 bases agree with TRBD1. The CDR3 is 15 amino acids. J was trimmed by 4 bases and V by 5 bases; bases with no gene match: 10. From germline, CDR1 is SGHTA and CDR2 FQGNSA. The CDR3 spells CASSQRAGTVYGYTF. DNA of the CDR3: TGTGCCAGCAGCCAGAGGGCCGGGACAGTCTATGGCTACACCTTC. The full variable domain, in which reference TRBV7-2 and TRBJ1-2 provide the parts outside the CDR3, is GAGVSQSPSNKVTEKGKDVELRCDPISGHTALYWYRQSLGQGLEFLIYFQGNSAPDKSGLPSDRFSAERTGGSVSTLTIQRTQQEDSAVYLCASSQRAGTVYGYTFGSGTRLTVV.

The V and J genes are TRBV18 and TRBJ1-1; the D gene is possibly TRBD1 (5 bases). Germline-derived CDR1 and CDR2 are KGHSH and LQKENI. Trimming pared 7 bases from V and 3 bases from J, leaving 12 bases between. This CDR3 spans 13 amino acids. CDR3 loop: CASYLAGDTEAFF. The CDR3 DNA follows: TGTGCCAGCTACCTGGCGGGGGACACTGAAGCTTTCTTT.

The rearrangement joins TRBV7-2 to TRBJ2-7, with TRBD2 matching 9 bases. The CDR3 totals 14 residues. Germline CDR1 SGHTA, CDR2 FQGNSA. V dropped 5 bases and J dropped 0; count of bases not matched to a gene: 2. CDR3 sequence (DNA): TGTGCCAGCAGCAGCGGGGGGAGCTCCTACGAGCAGTACTTC. Translated: CASSSGGSSYEQYF.

The chain has TRBV28 and TRBJ1-3; 8 positions match TRBD1. V lost 5 bases and J lost 4; bases outside the gene matches: 10. The CDR3 has 16 residues. Germline V gene data show CDR1 as MDHEN and CDR2 as SYDVKM. CDR3 sequence (DNA): TGTGCCAGCAGTCCCTCTGCAGGGGGCTACGGAAACACCATATATTTT. It is translated as CASSPSAGGYGNTIYF.

In this sample, this clone turned up many times. V gene TRBV7-2 combines with J gene TRBJ2-3, with 7 positions matching TRBD2. The length of the CDR3 is 15 residues. CDR1 is SGHTA, CDR2 FQGNSA, per germline. V lost 1 base, J lost 5 bases, and 6 bases stayed unmatched. This CDR3 is CASSLVAGGGDTQYF. The CDR3 DNA reads as TGTGCCAGCAGCTTAGTGGCGGGCGGGGGAGATACGCAGTATTTT.

The chain employs TRBV5-1 and TRBJ1-1, with D possibly matching TRBD1 (6 bases). The CDR3 is 14 residues long. The germline V gene encodes CDR1 SGHRS and CDR2 YFSETQ. Trimming removed 4 bases from V and 1 base from J, with 11 bases in between. The CDR3 DNA follows: TGCGCCAGCAGCCCACAGGGAACGAACACTGAAGCTTTCTTT. Translation: CASSPQGTNTEAFF.